A single sample gave rise to the 27 T cell receptor beta chains below, sequenced in a study of blood T cell repertoires in COVID-19. The assay was immunoSEQ multiplex PCR, and TCRdb's table has in-frame clones only and misses some. This table has 150,000 to 250,000 clones, 90% to 95% appearing once. Sequenced input: peripheral blood. The receptors here all came from a man aged 25-40 years with COVID-19, enrolled during active disease.

The chain couples TRBV7-6 to TRBJ1-1, with a weak D call TRBD1 (6 bases). Germline CDR1 reads SGHVS; CDR2 reads FNYEAQ. This CDR3 is 15 amino acids long. V was clipped by 5 bases and J by 4 bases, with 17 bases between them. The CDR3 region has the DNA TGTGCCAGCAGCCCTCAACAGGGCCCAGTCACTGAAGCTTTCTTT. This codes for CASSPQQGPVTEAFF.

The rearrangement joins TRBV7-2 to TRBJ2-7, with 7 bases that match TRBD1. The V and J ends lost 5 bases and 6 bases, in that order; junction bases with no gene match: 10. This CDR3 has 14 residues. CDR1 and CDR2 from the germline V gene are SGHTA and FQGNSA. CDR3 residues: CASSPSTGWVEQYF. The CDR3 DNA sequence: TGTGCCAGCAGCCCCTCGACAGGGTGGGTCGAGCAGTACTTC.

The rearrangement links TRBV12-2 to TRBJ2-3; TRBD1, the table's D call, was not compared with the DNA. TRBV12-2 is designated a pseudogene. The CDR3 has 18 residues. The CDR3 protein is CASRLGGGTGRLTDTQYF. The DNA of the CDR3 is TGTGCAAGTCGCTTAGGTGGTGGGACAGGGCGTTTAACAGATACGCAGTATTTT.

The genes are TRBV7-9 and TRBJ1-2; possibly TRBD1 for D (5 bases). Per the germline V gene, CDR1 is SEHNR and CDR2 is FQNEAQ (reference sequence). V dropped 5 bases and J dropped 4 bases, with 11 bases sitting between them. The CDR3 has 13 residues. The CDR3 DNA follows: TGTGCCAGCAGCCTAGACAGTTCCTATGGCTACACCTTC. Residues: CASSLDSSYGYTF.

This clone was counted only a few times. This chain uses TRBV19 with TRBJ1-5; tentatively, D is TRBD1 (5 bases). The CDR3 covers 18 residues. In germline, CDR1 is LNHDA, CDR2 SQIVND (reference sequence). Trimming left V 4 bases short and J 4 bases short, with 23 bases between. DNA of the CDR3: TGTGCCAGTAGTACTAACCCCAAAACAGGACGGCCTAATCAGCCCCAGCATTTT. This encodes CASSTNPKTGRPNQPQHF.

The table lists this clone with a count of one. This chain uses TRBV27 with TRBJ1-1; TRBD1 agrees at 10 bases. The CDR3 contains 14 residues. Germline values: CDR1 MNHEY, CDR2 SMNVEV (reference sequence). Losses at the gene ends were 5 bases for V and 4 bases for J; bases not matched to a gene: 4. The CDR3 DNA reads as TGTGCCAGCAGTGACGGGACAGGGGTCACTGAAGCTTTCTTT. Its translation is CASSDGTGVTEAFF.

The rearrangement uses TRBV25-1 and TRBJ2-5; TRBD2 agrees at 10 bases. In germline, CDR1 is MGHDK, CDR2 SYGVNS. The trim removed 6 bases at V and 4 bases at J, leaving 5 bases unmatched. This CDR3 has 14 residues. CDR3 residues: CASRISGGLETQYF. The CDR3 DNA sequence: TGTGCCAGCAGAATTAGCGGGGGGCTAGAGACCCAGTACTTC.

This chain joins TRBV7-9 and TRBJ1-2, with 9 bases that match TRBD1. V trimming: 4 bases; J trimming: 8 bases; junction bases outside the gene matches: 8. CDR3 length: 14 amino acids. The germline V gene has CDR1 SEHNR and CDR2 FQNEAQ (reference sequence). The CDR3 loop reads CASSSEQGAEGYTF. The CDR3 DNA sequence: TGTGCCAGCAGCTCTGAACAGGGGGCGGAAGGCTACACCTTC.

The chain links TRBV19 to TRBJ2-5, with D perhaps TRBD2 (5 bases). The V and J ends lost 5 bases and 3 bases respectively, with 10 bases between them. This CDR3 has 13 residues. Germline V gene sequence: CDR1 LNHDA, CDR2 SQIVND (reference sequence). This CDR3 reads CASSGSVKETQYF. CDR3 nucleotides: TGTGCCAGTAGTGGTAGCGTTAAAGAGACCCAGTACTTC. Based on the CDR3 plus reference TRBV19 and TRBJ2-5, the full variable domain is DGGITQSPKYLFRKEGQNVTLSCEQNLNHDAMYWYRQDPGQGLRLIYYSQIVNDFQKGDIAEGYSVSREKKESFPLTVTSAQKNPTAFYLCASSGSVKETQYFGPGTRLLVL.

The chain carries TRBV27 and TRBJ1-1; TRBD1 might be the D (5 bases). Germline CDR1 reads MNHEY; CDR2 reads SMNVEV (reference sequence). The CDR3 contains 16 residues. With 0 bases removed from V and 0 bases from J, the gap between germline ends came to 11 bases. CDR3 bases: TGTGCCAGCAGTTTATCCCGGGGGGTCATGAACACTGAAGCTTTCTTT. Translating gives CASSLSRGVMNTEAFF.

The chain links TRBV12-5 to TRBJ2-5; D perhaps matches TRBD2 (7 bases). Germline assignment: CDR1 LGHNT and CDR2 FRNRAP. CDR3 length equals 19 residues. V was clipped by 7 bases and J by 4 bases, with 31 bases between them. The CDR3 region is CASDHPLKGGVGGRETQYF. The DNA for the CDR3 is TGTGCTAGTGACCATCCCCTGAAAGGGGGTGTGGGAGGGAGAGAGACCCAGTACTTC.

This clone came up once. The chain has TRBV3-1 (or the pseudogene TRBV3-2) and TRBJ2-1; 8 nucleotides line up with TRBD2. This CDR3 region has 17 residues. Germline V gene data show CDR1 as LGHDT and CDR2 as YNNKEL (reference sequence). V lost 1 base and J lost 6; bases outside the gene matches: 11. The CDR3 loop is CASSQVRFPGGGNEQFF. The CDR3 DNA reads TGTGCCAGCAGCCAAGTTCGATTTCCGGGGGGGGGCAATGAGCAGTTCTTC.

This chain connects TRBV5-1 to TRBJ2-7, with D possibly being TRBD2 (6 bases). Germline lookup yields CDR1 SGHRS and CDR2 YFSETQ. The CDR3 extends over 14 amino acids. The V gene lost 4 bases and the J gene lost 2 bases, with 13 bases spanning the gap. CDR3 nucleotide sequence: TGCGCCAGCAGCCCGGAGGAGGGACCCTACGAGCAGTACTTC. Translated, it gives CASSPEEGPYEQYF.

The V gene is TRBV30, the J gene TRBJ1-6; a weak D match, TRBD1 (6 bases). The CDR3 has 14 residues. Germline CDR1 reads GTSNPN; CDR2 reads SVGIG (reference sequence). Trimming took 0 bases from V and 9 from J, leaving 12 bases between them. In nucleotides, the CDR3 is TGTGCCTGGAGTGTTACAGGGTTTATTTCACCCCTCCACTTT. Translated, it gives CAWSVTGFISPLHF.

This chain joins TRBV5-1 and TRBJ2-1; 7 bases fit TRBD1. V was pared by 4 bases and J by 1 base, with 5 bases of the junction left unmatched. The CDR3 runs 15 residues. The germline CDR1 and CDR2 sequences are SGHRS and YFSETQ. The CDR3, as DNA: TGCGCCAGCAGCGAAGGGACAGAGTCCTACAATGAGCAGTTCTTC. Translation: CASSEGTESYNEQFF.

The J gene is TRBJ1-1, the V gene TRBV29-1; the D gene is possibly TRBD1 (5 bases). Germline-derived CDR1 and CDR2 are SQVTM and ANQGSEA. Trimming stripped 3 bases from V and 4 bases from J, with 15 bases between. There are 14 residues in the CDR3. The CDR3 bases are TGCAGCGTTGAGGGTCGGTCGGGGGTCACTGAAGCTTTCTTT. Protein sequence: CSVEGRSGVTEAFF. Supplemented by reference TRBV29-1 and TRBJ1-1, the full variable domain reads SAVISQKPSRDICQRGTSLTIQCQVDSQVTMMFWYRQQPGQSLTLIATANQGSEATYESGFVIDKFPISRPNLTFSTLTVSNMSPEDSSIYLCSVEGRSGVTEAFFGQGTRLTVV.

The CDR3 DNA is TGTGCCAGCAGCCAAGCTATGGACTCTACGAGGTACTTC. Protein: CASSQAMDSTRYF. The V call is TRBV7-3, the J call TRBJ2-7; TRBD2 is a possible D gene (5 bases). Germline CDR1 reads SGHTA; CDR2 reads FQGTGA. There are 13 residues in the CDR3. Trimming took off 5 bases at V and 12 bases at J, with 20 bases between the two ends. The complete variable domain, with remaining parts taken from reference TRBV7-3 and TRBJ2-7, reads GAGVSQTPSNKVTEKGKYVELRCDPISGHTALYWYRQSLGQGPEFLIYFQGTGAADDSGLPNDRFFAVRPEGSVSTLKIQRTERGDSAVYLCASSQAMDSTRYFGPGTRLTVT.

The chain recombines TRBV18 with TRBJ1-1; 7 bases fit TRBD1. With V trimmed by 3 bases and J by 1 base, 5 bases remained unmatched. The CDR3 totals 15 residues. Germline CDR1 is KGHSH and CDR2 is LQKENI. CDR3 nucleotides: TGTGCCAGCTCACCGCGAGGACAGGCGAACACTGAAGCTTTCTTT. Protein sequence: CASSPRGQANTEAFF.

The chain joins TRBV29-1 to TRBJ1-2; D unclear. The CDR3 loop spans 13 amino acids. Germline V gene lookup returns CDR1 SQVTM and CDR2 ANQGSEA. V lost 5 bases and J lost 8, with 18 bases in between. This CDR3 reads CSVSPPESRGYTF. The CDR3 DNA is TGCAGCGTTTCCCCCCCCGAGTCTAGGGGCTACACCTTC.

The CDR3 spells CASSSPDIGYNTGELFF. In DNA, the CDR3 is TGTGCCAGCAGCTCCCCGGACATAGGGTATAACACCGGGGAGCTGTTTTTT. The V gene is TRBV7-6, the J gene TRBJ2-2; TRBD1 might be the D (5 bases). Per the germline V gene, CDR1 is SGHVS and CDR2 is FNYEAQ. V lost 4 bases, J lost 2 bases, and 17 bases lay in between. The CDR3 runs 17 residues.

V is TRBV19 and J is TRBJ2-5, with 7 bases that match TRBD2. This CDR3 region has 16 residues. Germline loops: CDR1 LNHDA, CDR2 SQIVND (reference sequence). V lost 6 bases and J lost 1; bases outside the gene matches: 11. The CDR3, as DNA: TGTGCCAGTAGATCTAGCCCCCGCGGGGGCCAAGAGACCCAGTACTTC. This encodes CASRSSPRGGQETQYF.

V usage is TRBV6-6 and J usage is TRBJ1-2; 8 bases are shared with TRBD1. V dropped 5 bases and J dropped 5; count of bases not matched to a gene: 16. CDR3 length equals 17 residues. Germline loops: CDR1 MNHNY, CDR2 SVGAGI (reference sequence). Here the CDR3 DNA reads TGTGCCAGCAGTCCGACAGGGGACGCATTGTCTGGTTATGGCTACACCTTC. This translates into CASSPTGDALSGYGYTF.

This chain links TRBV18 with TRBJ1-1; D not certain. V lost 2 bases and J 4 bases, leaving 8 bases between the germline ends. Germline V lookup: CDR1 KGHSH, CDR2 LQKENI. This CDR3 is 13 amino acids long. The CDR3 nucleotides read TGTGCCAGCTCACCAAGTGCGGTCACTGAAGCTTTCTTT. It codes for CASSPSAVTEAFF.

The chain employs TRBV6-5 and TRBJ2-1, with 8 bases fitting TRBD1. This CDR3 has 14 residues. Germline loops: CDR1 MNHEY, CDR2 SVGAGI. V lost 8 bases, J lost 2 bases, and 5 bases stayed unmatched. CDR3 loop: CASGGQDPYNEQFF. CDR3 nucleotide sequence: TGTGCCAGCGGGGGACAGGATCCCTACAATGAGCAGTTCTTC.

The chain has TRBV15 and TRBJ1-1; TRBD1 aligns across 8 bases. From germline, CDR1 is LNHNV and CDR2 YYDKDF (reference sequence). The CDR3 has 16 residues. Germline trimming cut 0 bases from V and 1 base from J; bases unmatched to any gene: 4. The CDR3 reads CATSRDPTGGNTEAFF. As DNA, the CDR3 is TGTGCCACCAGCAGAGATCCAACAGGGGGGAACACTGAAGCTTTCTTT.

This rearrangement joins TRBV18 to TRBJ2-1; 7 nucleotides agree with TRBD1. This CDR3 is built from 13 residues. Germline CDR1 reads KGHSH; CDR2 reads LQKENI. The junction had 4 bases not matched to a gene; V was cut back by 6 bases and J by 5 bases. The CDR3 here is CASSKGQNNEQFF. The CDR3 region has the DNA TGTGCCAGCTCGAAGGGACAGAACAATGAGCAGTTCTTC.

The genes are TRBV14 and TRBJ1-2, with a possible D match to TRBD1 (6 bases). The CDR3 covers 15 residues. V was trimmed by 0 bases and J by 4 bases, leaving 12 bases between them. The germline CDR1 and CDR2 sequences are SGHDN and FVKESK. CDR3 coding DNA: TGTGCCAGCAGCCAAGACCGGACAGAAGTCTATGGCTACACCTTC. Protein sequence: CASSQDRTEVYGYTF.